This TCR beta chain was sequenced in a study of cytomegalovirus exposure and HLA in healthy donors. The CDR3 covers 16 residues. Germline V gene lookup returns CDR1 KGHSH and CDR2 LQKENI. V trimming: 3 bases; J trimming: 4 bases; junction bases outside the gene matches: 6. Primers: 60 Vbeta forward and 13 Jbeta reverse. The repertoire was sequenced with immunoSEQ multiplex PCR; TCRdb's copy has only in-frame clones and lacks some. Altogether under 130,000 clones are present, 60% to 85% being singletons, with the ten largest covering 4%. The sequence derives from a man aged 50 or older in good health and CMV-seropositive. V gene TRBV18 combines with J gene TRBJ2-1; 10 positions agree with TRBD1. Specimen: PBMCs. This CDR3 is CASSPFRDRGYNEQFF. In nucleotides, the CDR3 is TGTGCCAGCTCACCCTTCCGGGACAGGGGTTACAATGAGCAGTTCTTC.